These 25 T cell receptor beta chains share one sample of origin, sequenced in a study of blood T cell repertoires in COVID-19. Measured with immunoSEQ multiplex PCR; TCRdb has only the in-frame clones, and not every one. The sample holds approximately 130,000 clones, approximately 90% seen once. Sequencing input: peripheral blood. These receptors came from a man in his 70s with active or convalescent COVID-19.

V gene TRBV25-1 combines with J gene TRBJ2-7; D is undetermined. The CDR3 loop spans 12 amino acids. Trimming took 0 bases from V and 4 from J, leaving 4 bases between them. Germline CDR1 MGHDK, CDR2 SYGVNS. CDR3 in amino acids: CASSEYPYEQYF. CDR3 bases: TGTGCCAGCAGTGAATATCCGTACGAGCAGTACTTC.

In its sample, this clone was seen a few times. The J gene is TRBJ2-6, the V gene TRBV11-2; D not certain. CDR1 and CDR2 (germline): SGHAT, FQNNGV. The CDR3 runs 16 residues. V lost 1 base to trimming and J lost 0 bases, with 7 bases between them. The CDR3: CASSLAKYSGANVLTF. DNA of the CDR3: TGTGCCAGCAGCTTAGCTAAGTACTCTGGGGCCAACGTCCTGACTTTC.

This clone was seen a single time. This chain connects TRBV11-2 to TRBJ2-5, with 7 bases matching TRBD1. The CDR3 spans 16 residues. With V trimmed by 2 bases and J by 5 bases, 11 bases remained unmatched. The germline V gene encodes CDR1 SGHAT and CDR2 FQNNGV. The CDR3 spells CASSLQGVRGWETQYF. In nucleotides, the CDR3 is TGTGCCAGCAGCTTACAGGGGGTTCGGGGTTGGGAGACCCAGTACTTC.

The chain is built from TRBV6-6 and TRBJ1-1; D not resolved. The CDR3 extends over 16 amino acids. Between the trimmed V and J ends, which lost 5 bases and 0 bases, there was a span of 16 bases. Germline CDR1 MNHNY, CDR2 SVGAGI (reference sequence). CDR3 nucleotides: TGTGCCAGCAGTCCCGGACCGCAGCGGGTGAACACTGAAGCTTTCTTT. Amino acid sequence: CASSPGPQRVNTEAFF.

The chain is built from TRBV12-3 or TRBV12-4 and TRBJ2-3, with D hard to call. The CDR3 has 13 amino acids. The ends were cut back, 5 bases at V and 1 base at J, with 7 bases in the middle. The CDR3 DNA is TGTGCCAGCAGTAGTAGAGGCACAGATACGCAGTATTTT. Its translation is CASSSRGTDTQYF.

The chain links TRBV28 to TRBJ1-3, with D possibly being TRBD1 (5 bases). CDR3 length: 16 residues. Trimming cost V 2 bases and J 0 bases, with 11 bases left between them. Germline CDR1 reads MDHEN; CDR2 reads SYDVKM. For the CDR3, the DNA is TGTGCCAGCAGTTTACCCCGGGGGGGCTCTGGAAACACCATATATTTT. This encodes CASSLPRGGSGNTIYF.

This chain uses TRBV28 with TRBJ2-1, with 12 bases identical to TRBD1. The J segment lost 6 bases and the V segment lost 6 bases, leaving 18 bases of the junction unmatched. The CDR3 contains 19 residues. CDR1 and CDR2 (germline): MDHEN, SYDVKM. The CDR3, as DNA: TGTGCCAGCAGATCTCCTGGGACAGGGGGCGCCCCAGGGGTCAATGAGCAGTTCTTC. Amino acids: CASRSPGTGGAPGVNEQFF.

This clone was found once. The gene calls are TRBV5-1 and TRBJ2-1; no firm D call. The CDR3 covers 12 residues. Germline values: CDR1 SGHRS, CDR2 YFSETQ. Trimming took 0 bases from V and 9 from J, leaving 7 bases between them. The DNA for the CDR3 is TGCGCCAGCAGCTTGGGAGACTCTGAGCAGTTCTTC. Its protein is CASSLGDSEQFF.

The rearrangement links TRBV5-8 to TRBJ2-7, with 9 bases matching TRBD1. CDR1 is SGHTS and CDR2 is YDEGEE in the germline V gene. The CDR3 consists of 15 residues. Trimming cost V 5 bases and J 6 bases; bases outside gene matches: 12. The CDR3 here is CASRTSGTGSSEQYF. DNA of the CDR3: TGTGCCAGCAGAACATCCGGGACAGGGTCATCCGAGCAGTACTTC. The variable domain in full, with the rest retrieved from reference TRBV5-8 and TRBJ2-7, is EAGVTQSPTHLIKTRGQQATLRCSPISGHTSVYWYQQALGLGLQFLLWYDEGEERNRGNFPPRFSGRQFPNYSSELNVNALELEDSALYLCASRTSGTGSSEQYFGPGTRLTVT.

This clone was seen once. V gene TRBV7-2 combines with J gene TRBJ2-1; 11 positions agree with TRBD2. V was pared by 5 bases and J by 5 bases, with 2 bases of the junction left unmatched. The CDR3 extends over 14 amino acids. CDR1 and CDR2 from the germline V gene are SGHTA and FQGNSA. The CDR3 protein is CASSRGLADNEQFF. CDR3 sequence (DNA): TGTGCCAGCAGCCGGGGACTAGCGGACAATGAGCAGTTCTTC.

The chain combines TRBV6-1 with TRBJ1-1; TRBD1 agrees at 10 bases. CDR3 length equals 15 residues. V shed 1 base, J shed 5 bases, and the junction held 4 bases outside the gene matches. Germline-derived CDR1 and CDR2 are MNHNS and SASEGT. CDR3 in DNA: TGTGCCAGCAGTGAAGGACAGGGGGCGCGAACTGAAGCTTTCTTT. Translating gives CASSEGQGARTEAFF.

The J gene is TRBJ1-2, the V gene TRBV5-5; 8 bases match TRBD1. CDR3 size: 17 residues. The ends lost 4 bases at V and 4 bases at J; junction bases unmatched: 15. Germline CDR1 reads SGHKS; CDR2 reads YYEKEE (reference sequence). Here the CDR3 reads CASSVAFGQGFIYGYTF. CDR3 nucleotides: TGTGCCAGCAGCGTAGCCTTCGGACAGGGTTTTATCTATGGCTACACCTTC.

CDR3 DNA: TGTGCCAGCAGCTTAGCCCTTGGACAGGACTATGGCTACACCTTC. Residues: CASSLALGQDYGYTF. This chain uses TRBV28 with TRBJ1-2, with 7 bases identical to TRBD1. Germline V gene sequence: CDR1 MDHEN, CDR2 SYDVKM. The trim removed 6 bases at V and 3 bases at J, leaving 10 bases unmatched. The CDR3 is 15 amino acids.

The chain is built from TRBV15 and TRBJ2-3, with 7 bases aligning to TRBD2. The V and J ends lost 8 bases and 3 bases, in that order; junction bases with no gene match: 5. The CDR3 loop spans 13 amino acids. The germline gives CDR1 LNHNV, CDR2 YYDKDF (reference sequence). The CDR3 here is CATGGSGTDTQYF. The DNA of the CDR3 is TGTGCCACCGGCGGGAGCGGGACAGATACGCAGTATTTT. Based on the CDR3 plus reference TRBV15 and TRBJ2-3, the full variable domain is DAMVIQNPRYQVTQFGKPVTLSCSQTLNHNVMYWYQQKSSQAPKLLFHYYDKDFNNEADTPDNFQSRRPNTSFCFLDIRSPGLGDTAMYLCATGGSGTDTQYFGPGTRLTVL.

The V call is TRBV7-3, the J call TRBJ2-1; 12 bases are shared with TRBD2. Germline V gene lookup returns CDR1 SGHTA and CDR2 FQGTGA. The CDR3 is 15 residues long. V was clipped by 2 bases and J by 6 bases; unmatched bases: 2. CDR3 nucleotide sequence: TGTGCCAGCAGCTTAGGACTAGCGGGAATCAATGAGCAGTTCTTC. The encoded protein is CASSLGLAGINEQFF.

V and J are TRBV6-5 and TRBJ1-6; D unresolved. Trimming left V 6 bases short and J 9 bases short, with 12 bases between. CDR3 length: 13 residues. The germline V gene has CDR1 MNHEY and CDR2 SVGAGI. The CDR3 loop reads CASSPLPFSPLHF. In nucleotides, the CDR3 is TGTGCCAGCAGCCCGCTACCATTTTCACCCCTCCACTTT.

The chain recombines TRBV19 with TRBJ2-7; the D gene is possibly TRBD2 (6 bases). V was shortened by 5 bases and J by 2 bases, with 19 bases between the two germline ends. Per the germline V gene, CDR1 is LNHDA and CDR2 is SQIVND (reference sequence). This CDR3 is 16 amino acids long. In DNA, the CDR3 is TGTGCCAGTAGTGCCCGAGGTAGCGGCACCGCCTACGAGCAGTACTTC. Its translation is CASSARGSGTAYEQYF.

The chain is built from TRBV30 and TRBJ1-2, with D maybe TRBD1 (5 bases). Germline V gene data show CDR1 as GTSNPN and CDR2 as SVGIG (reference sequence). The CDR3 has 12 residues. The V end lost 4 bases, the J end lost 2 bases, and 8 bases lay between the germline ends. CDR3 region: CAWNKGNYGYTF. In DNA form, the CDR3 reads TGTGCCTGGAATAAGGGGAACTATGGCTACACCTTC.

The gene calls are TRBV6-1 and TRBJ2-5, with 13 bases fitting TRBD2. The CDR3 consists of 16 residues. J gave up 5 bases and V 1 base, and 4 bases lay outside the gene matches. Per the germline V gene, CDR1 is MNHNS and CDR2 is SASEGT. CDR3 protein: CASSEGTSGRGETQYF. The CDR3 DNA reads as TGTGCCAGCAGTGAAGGGACTAGCGGGAGAGGGGAGACCCAGTACTTC.

The chain couples TRBV5-4 to TRBJ2-3; 8 nucleotides match TRBD1. This CDR3 comprises 16 residues. Looked up from germline, CDR1 is SGHNT and CDR2 is YYREEE (reference sequence). V shed 0 bases and J 1 base; nucleotides not matched to a gene: 4. DNA for the CDR3: TGTGCCAGCAGCTTGGGGTCGGGACAGGGCACAGATACGCAGTATTTT. Amino acids: CASSLGSGQGTDTQYF. The full variable domain, in which reference TRBV5-4 and TRBJ2-3 provide the parts outside the CDR3, is ETGVTQSPTHLIKTRGQQVTLRCSSQSGHNTVSWYQQALGQGPQFIFQYYREEENGRGNFPPRFSGLQFPNYSSELNVNALELDDSALYLCASSLGSGQGTDTQYFGPGTRLTVL.

The chain recombines TRBV5-1 with TRBJ2-7; 7 bases fit TRBD1. Looked up from germline, CDR1 is SGHRS and CDR2 is YFSETQ. The length of the CDR3 is 14 residues. V trimming: 2 bases; J trimming: 3 bases; junction bases outside the gene matches: 5. CDR3 amino acids: CASSFPGQNYEQYF. The DNA of the CDR3 is TGCGCCAGCAGCTTTCCGGGACAGAACTACGAGCAGTACTTC. The whole variable domain, filled in from reference TRBV5-1 and TRBJ2-7, reads KAGVTQTPRYLIKTRGQQVTLSCSPISGHRSVSWYQQTPGQGLQFLFEYFSETQRNKGNFPGRFSGRQFSNSRSEMNVSTLELGDSALYLCASSFPGQNYEQYFGPGTRLTVT.

This clone showed up just a few times. The chain has TRBV7-2 and TRBJ2-5; 9 bases align to TRBD2. The CDR3 has 14 residues. The ends lost 0 bases at V and 6 bases at J; junction bases unmatched: 2. Germline V gene lookup returns CDR1 SGHTA and CDR2 FQGNSA. The chain's CDR3 is CASSLAAGGKTQYF. In DNA, the CDR3 is TGTGCCAGCAGCTTAGCGGCGGGAGGGAAGACCCAGTACTTC.

The rearrangement uses TRBV6-1 and TRBJ2-4; TRBD1 agrees at 8 bases. CDR3 size: 15 residues. CDR1 is MNHNS, CDR2 SASEGT, per germline. J was trimmed by 3 bases and V by 2 bases; bases with no gene match: 3. The CDR3 DNA is TGTGCCAGCAGTGAACAGGGGGCGAGCAAAAACATTCAGTACTTC. Amino acids: CASSEQGASKNIQYF.

This chain joins TRBV5-4 and TRBJ2-7; 10 bases line up with TRBD2. The CDR3 has 16 residues. Trimming at V came to 4 bases and at J to 3 bases, leaving 10 bases not matched to a gene. Germline V gene lookup returns CDR1 SGHNT and CDR2 YYREEE (reference sequence). Written as DNA, the CDR3 is TGTGCCAGCAGCCTAGGGGCTAGCGGGAGTCTCTACGAGCAGTACTTC. Residues: CASSLGASGSLYEQYF.

The rearrangement links TRBV12-5 to TRBJ1-2; the match to TRBD1 covers 8 bases. This CDR3 spans 15 amino acids. Trimming took 0 bases from V and 0 from J; bases not matched to a gene: 0. Germline lookup yields CDR1 LGHNT and CDR2 FRNRAP. As DNA, the CDR3 is TGTGCTAGTGGTTTGGTACAGGGGGCTAACTATGGCTACACCTTC. Its translation is CASGLVQGANYGYTF.